One sample yielded the 20 T cell receptor beta chains listed below, sequenced in a study of cytomegalovirus exposure and HLA in healthy donors. Here immunoSEQ multiplex PCR was the method, and the copy in TCRdb shows in-frame clones only, minus some. The sample consists of about 160,000 clones, 86% of them appearing once. The sequenced sample consisted of PBMCs. The receptors were sampled from a woman aged 25 to 39 in good health and CMV-seronegative.

The gene calls are TRBV9 and TRBJ1-2, with D perhaps TRBD1 (6 bases). Per germline, CDR1 SGDLS and CDR2 YYNGEE. V was clipped by 0 bases and J by 1 base, with 19 bases between them. The CDR3 totals 18 residues. The CDR3 here is CASSVDDLRGGINYGYTF. In DNA form, the CDR3 reads TGTGCCAGCAGCGTAGACGACCTCCGGGGGGGCATTAACTATGGCTACACCTTC.

V and J are TRBV4-3 and TRBJ1-6; 8 bases line up with TRBD1. The CDR3 is 15 amino acids. Unmatched junction bases numbered 3, after V lost 1 base and J lost 7 bases. Germline V gene data show CDR1 as LGHNA and CDR2 as YSLEER. This CDR3 is CASSQGTGKNSPLHF. The CDR3 coding sequence is TGCGCCAGCAGCCAAGGGACAGGGAAAAATTCACCCCTCCACTTT.

The J gene is TRBJ1-2, the V gene TRBV28; D call uncertain. V was pared by 6 bases and J by 2 bases, with 16 bases between. CDR3 length equals 15 residues. Germline V lookup: CDR1 MDHEN, CDR2 SYDVKM. The CDR3 DNA sequence: TGTGCCAGCAGCCCGCAGGCAGCGCAGAACTATGGCTACACCTTC. It encodes CASSPQAAQNYGYTF.

Notes on this clone: The same CDR3 is also encoded by other DNA sequences in this sample. This chain joins TRBV6-4 and TRBJ2-3; TRBD1 agrees at 11 bases. The CDR3 has 14 residues. J lost 6 bases, V lost 2 bases, and 1 base had no gene match. Germline lookup yields CDR1 MRHNA and CDR2 SNTAGT. The DNA of the CDR3 is TGTGCCAGCAGTGACGGACAGGGGGCGGATACGCAGTATTTT. This encodes CASSDGQGADTQYF.

The count of this clone is one. V is TRBV5-6 and J is TRBJ2-7; possibly TRBD1 or TRBD2 for D (6 bases each). The CDR3 has 14 residues. Germline assignment: CDR1 SGHDT and CDR2 YYEEEE. Trimming removed 1 base from V and 2 bases from J, with 10 bases in between. CDR3: CASSLRGRPYEQYF. The CDR3 DNA sequence: TGTGCCAGCAGCTTGAGGGGGAGGCCCTACGAGCAGTACTTC.

This clone was observed once. V and J are TRBV4-2 and TRBJ2-3; no reliable D call. This CDR3 contains 12 residues. Between the trimmed V and J ends, which lost 4 bases and 6 bases, there was a span of 8 bases. Germline-derived CDR1 and CDR2 are LGHNA and YNFKEQ. The CDR3 loop is CASSPGPDTQYF. The CDR3 region has the DNA TGTGCCAGCAGCCCCGGGCCCGATACGCAGTATTTT.

The CDR3 sequence is CASSIDRPAFGKAFF. CDR3 nucleotide sequence: TGTGCCAGTAGTATAGATCGGCCAGCTTTCGGCAAAGCTTTCTTT. The rearrangement links TRBV19 to TRBJ1-1; no clear D gene. With 0 bases removed from V and 9 bases from J, the gap between germline ends came to 17 bases. The CDR3 extends over 15 amino acids. Germline CDR1 is LNHDA and CDR2 is SQIVND (reference sequence).

This clone is a singleton in its sample. This chain links TRBV27 with TRBJ2-1; 8 nucleotides match TRBD2. V lost 3 bases and J lost 5; bases outside the gene matches: 6. Germline CDR1 MNHEY, CDR2 SMNVEV (reference sequence). This CDR3 region has 15 residues. The CDR3 here is CASSFELADNNEQFF. In DNA form, the CDR3 reads TGTGCCAGCAGTTTTGAACTAGCGGATAACAATGAGCAGTTCTTC.

The rearrangement links TRBV7-9 to TRBJ1-1, with D possibly being TRBD1 (5 bases). V dropped 1 base and J dropped 1 base, with 7 bases sitting between them. The germline CDR1 and CDR2 sequences are SEHNR and FQNEAQ (reference sequence). The CDR3 runs 14 residues. The CDR3 DNA sequence: TGTGCCAGCAGCTTAGTAGGGGAGAACACTGAAGCTTTCTTT. Translation gives CASSLVGENTEAFF.

The CDR3: CASSELGGDRVHGYTF. For the CDR3, the DNA is TGTGCCAGCAGTGAATTGGGGGGGGACAGGGTACATGGCTACACCTTC. V is TRBV6-1 and J is TRBJ1-2, with 9 bases that match TRBD1. Trimming at V came to 2 bases and at J to 6 bases, leaving 10 bases not matched to a gene. From germline, CDR1 is MNHNS and CDR2 SASEGT. CDR3 length: 16 residues.

The count of this clone is one. CDR3 amino acids: CASSWGGTADMNTEAFF. CDR3 nucleotides: TGCGCCAGCAGCTGGGGCGGGACCGCCGACATGAACACTGAAGCTTTCTTT. J is TRBJ1-1 and V is TRBV5-1; TRBD1 might be the D (5 bases). The CDR3 runs 17 residues. Germline lookup yields CDR1 SGHRS and CDR2 YFSETQ. V lost 3 bases to trimming and J lost 0 bases, with 18 bases between them.

The V and J genes are TRBV27 and TRBJ1-5, with 7 bases that match TRBD1. The CDR3 consists of 16 residues. Trimming removed 0 bases from V and 6 bases from J; junction bases left unmatched: 8. From germline, CDR1 is MNHEY and CDR2 SMNVEV (reference sequence). For the CDR3, the DNA is TGTGCCAGCAGTTTATCCGCATCCAGGGGGGCTCAGCCCCAGCATTTT. Its protein product is CASSLSASRGAQPQHF.

The V gene is TRBV9, the J gene TRBJ2-1; 7 bases match TRBD1. The V and J ends lost 0 bases and 4 bases, in that order; junction bases with no gene match: 7. The CDR3 consists of 16 residues. Germline-derived CDR1 and CDR2 are SGDLS and YYNGEE. CDR3 bases: TGTGCCAGCAGCGTAGCTCCTCGACAGGGATACAATGAGCAGTTCTTC. This gives the protein CASSVAPRQGYNEQFF. Variable domain in full (rest from reference TRBV9 and TRBJ2-1): DSGVTQTPKHLITATGQRVTLRCSPRSGDLSVYWYQQSLDQGLQFLIQYYNGEERAKGNILERFSAQQFPDLHSELNLSSLELGDSALYFCASSVAPRQGYNEQFFGPGTRLTVL.

The V gene is TRBV19, the J gene TRBJ2-5; 10 positions agree with TRBD2. This CDR3 is 15 amino acids long. Germline-derived CDR1 and CDR2 are LNHDA and SQIVND (reference sequence). Unmatched junction bases numbered 4, after V lost 1 base and J lost 5 bases. The CDR3 sequence: CASSIGLAGEETQYF. CDR3 sequence (DNA): TGTGCCAGTAGTATAGGTCTAGCGGGGGAGGAGACCCAGTACTTC.

The V gene is TRBV4-2, the J gene TRBJ1-1, with a possible D match to TRBD1 (5 bases). Trimming took 1 base from V and 12 from J, leaving 12 bases between them. Per the germline V gene, CDR1 is LGHNA and CDR2 is YNFKEQ. The CDR3 loop spans 12 amino acids. The CDR3 spells CASSQGLAGTFF. The DNA of the CDR3 is TGTGCCAGCAGCCAAGGATTAGCAGGGACTTTCTTT.

The rearrangement uses TRBV2 and TRBJ1-6, with 10 bases matching TRBD1. Germline loops: CDR1 SNHLY, CDR2 FYNNEI. Unmatched junction bases numbered 13, after V lost 11 bases and J lost 6 bases. This CDR3 region has 16 residues. CDR3 region: CASTPGQGSLNSPLHF. Here the CDR3 DNA reads TGTGCCTCAACCCCGGGACAGGGGTCGCTTAATTCACCCCTCCACTTT. The variable domain in full, completed from reference TRBV2 and TRBJ1-6, reads EPEVTQTPSHQVTQMGQEVILRCVPISNHLYFYWYRQILGQKVEFLVSFYNNEISEKSEIFDDQFSVERPDGSNFTLKIRSTKLEDSAMYFCASTPGQGSLNSPLHFGNGTRLTVT.

The chain links TRBV2 to TRBJ2-7; tentative D call: TRBD2 (6 bases). The CDR3 has 12 residues. Germline CDR1 reads SNHLY; CDR2 reads FYNNEI. V was cut by 7 bases and J by 3 bases, with 10 bases left in between. The CDR3 DNA follows: TGTGCCAGCATATACGGGGGCTACGAGCAGTACTTC. The encoded protein is CASIYGGYEQYF.

This clone was seen just once. V usage is TRBV27 and J usage is TRBJ2-7; no clear D gene. Trimming shortened V by 5 bases and J by 3 bases, and 11 bases separated the two germline ends. The length of the CDR3 is 13 residues. The germline CDR1 and CDR2 sequences are MNHEY and SMNVEV (reference sequence). This chain's CDR3 is CASSLGLHYEQYF. CDR3 nucleotides: TGTGCCAGCAGTCTCGGCCTACACTACGAGCAGTACTTC.

The J gene is TRBJ1-5, the V gene TRBV7-9; D is undetermined. V lost 1 base to trimming and J lost 0 bases, with 10 bases between them. The CDR3 is 16 residues long. Germline CDR1 SEHNR, CDR2 FQNEAQ (reference sequence). The CDR3 sequence: CASSLGSGNSNQPQHF. The CDR3 region has the DNA TGTGCCAGCAGCTTAGGATCGGGAAATAGCAATCAGCCCCAGCATTTT.

V usage is TRBV2 and J usage is TRBJ2-1, with D unclear. This CDR3 has 12 residues. Germline loops: CDR1 SNHLY, CDR2 FYNNEI. Deletions cut 4 bases from V and 7 bases from J, with 8 bases between. Here the CDR3 DNA reads TGTGCCAGCAGTGGCGGTGGTAATGAGCAGTTCTTC. This translates into CASSGGGNEQFF.